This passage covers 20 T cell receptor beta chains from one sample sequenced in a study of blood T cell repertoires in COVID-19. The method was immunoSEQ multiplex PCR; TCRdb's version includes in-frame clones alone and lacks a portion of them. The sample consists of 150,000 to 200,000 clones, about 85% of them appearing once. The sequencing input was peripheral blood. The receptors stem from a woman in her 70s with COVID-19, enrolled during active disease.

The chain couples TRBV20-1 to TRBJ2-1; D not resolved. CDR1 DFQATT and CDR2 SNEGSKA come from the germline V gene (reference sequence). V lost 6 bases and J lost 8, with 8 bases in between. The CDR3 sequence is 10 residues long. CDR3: CSAMGYEQFF. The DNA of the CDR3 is TGCAGTGCAATGGGCTATGAGCAGTTCTTC.

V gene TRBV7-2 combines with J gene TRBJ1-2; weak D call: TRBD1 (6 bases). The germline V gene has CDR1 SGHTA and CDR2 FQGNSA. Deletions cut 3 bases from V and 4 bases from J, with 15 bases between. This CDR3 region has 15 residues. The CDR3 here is CASSFKGEQVYGYTF. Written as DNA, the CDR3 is TGTGCCAGCAGCTTTAAGGGGGAGCAAGTCTATGGCTACACCTTC.

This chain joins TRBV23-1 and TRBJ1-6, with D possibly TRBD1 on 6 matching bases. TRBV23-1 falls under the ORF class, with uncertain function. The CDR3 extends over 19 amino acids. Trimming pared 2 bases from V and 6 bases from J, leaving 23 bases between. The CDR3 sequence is CASSQPSIPTGPGNSPLHF. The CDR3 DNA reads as TGCGCCAGCAGTCAACCAAGTATCCCGACAGGCCCCGGTAATTCACCCCTCCACTTT.

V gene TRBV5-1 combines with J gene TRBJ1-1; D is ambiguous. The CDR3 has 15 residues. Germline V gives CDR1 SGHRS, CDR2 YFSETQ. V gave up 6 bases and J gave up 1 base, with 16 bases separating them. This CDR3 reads CASTPREGTNTEAFF. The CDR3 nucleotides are TGCGCCAGCACCCCGAGGGAAGGTACGAACACTGAAGCTTTCTTT.

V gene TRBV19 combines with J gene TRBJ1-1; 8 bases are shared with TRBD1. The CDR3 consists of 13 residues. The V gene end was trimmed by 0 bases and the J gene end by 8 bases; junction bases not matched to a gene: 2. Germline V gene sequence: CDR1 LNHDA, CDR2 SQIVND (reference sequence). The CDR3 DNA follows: TGTGCCAGTAGTATAGATGGGACAGGAGAAGCTTTCTTT. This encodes CASSIDGTGEAFF.

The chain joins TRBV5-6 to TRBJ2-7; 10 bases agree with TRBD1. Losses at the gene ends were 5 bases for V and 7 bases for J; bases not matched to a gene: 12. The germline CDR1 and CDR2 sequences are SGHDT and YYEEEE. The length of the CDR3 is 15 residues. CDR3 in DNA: TGTGCCAGCAGTGGGACAGGGGTCTCCCTGGGGGAGCAGTACGTC. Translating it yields CASSGTGVSLGEQYV.

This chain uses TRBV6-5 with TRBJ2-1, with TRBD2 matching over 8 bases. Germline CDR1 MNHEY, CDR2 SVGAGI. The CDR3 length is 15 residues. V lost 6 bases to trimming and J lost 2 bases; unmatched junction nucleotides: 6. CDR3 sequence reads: CASREVSGTYNEQFF. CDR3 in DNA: TGTGCCAGCAGGGAGGTTAGCGGGACCTACAATGAGCAGTTCTTC.

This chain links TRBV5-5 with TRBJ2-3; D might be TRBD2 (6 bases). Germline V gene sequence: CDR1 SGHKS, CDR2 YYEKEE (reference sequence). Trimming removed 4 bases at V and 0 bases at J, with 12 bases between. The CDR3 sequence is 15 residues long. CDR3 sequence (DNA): TGTGCCAGCAGCGGGCGGGGTTCTAGCACAGATACGCAGTATTTT. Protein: CASSGRGSSTDTQYF.

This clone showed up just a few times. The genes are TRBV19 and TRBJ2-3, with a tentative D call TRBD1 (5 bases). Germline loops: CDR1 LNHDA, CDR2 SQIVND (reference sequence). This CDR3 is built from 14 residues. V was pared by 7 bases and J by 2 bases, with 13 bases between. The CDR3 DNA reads TGTGCCAGTAAAGTAGGGGAAACCACAGATACGCAGTATTTT. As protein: CASKVGETTDTQYF.

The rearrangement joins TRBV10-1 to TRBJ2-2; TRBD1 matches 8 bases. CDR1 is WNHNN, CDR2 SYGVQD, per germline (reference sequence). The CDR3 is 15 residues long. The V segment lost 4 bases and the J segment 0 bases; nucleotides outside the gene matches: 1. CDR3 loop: CASSAGGPNTGELFF. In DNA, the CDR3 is TGCGCCAGCAGTGCAGGGGGCCCGAACACCGGGGAGCTGTTTTTT.

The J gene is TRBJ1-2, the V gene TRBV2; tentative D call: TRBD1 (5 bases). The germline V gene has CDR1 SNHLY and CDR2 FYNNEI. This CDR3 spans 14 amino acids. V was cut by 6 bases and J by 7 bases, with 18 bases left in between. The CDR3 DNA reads TGTGCCAGCAGGAACGCCCTCCGGGGGTCTGGCTACACCTTC. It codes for CASRNALRGSGYTF.

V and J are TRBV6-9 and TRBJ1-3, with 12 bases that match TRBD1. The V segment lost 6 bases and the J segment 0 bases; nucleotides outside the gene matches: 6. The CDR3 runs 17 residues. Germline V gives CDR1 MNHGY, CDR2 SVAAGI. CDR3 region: CASRGTGGPFSGNTIYF. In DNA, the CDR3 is TGTGCCAGCAGGGGGACAGGGGGCCCGTTCTCTGGAAACACCATATATTTT.

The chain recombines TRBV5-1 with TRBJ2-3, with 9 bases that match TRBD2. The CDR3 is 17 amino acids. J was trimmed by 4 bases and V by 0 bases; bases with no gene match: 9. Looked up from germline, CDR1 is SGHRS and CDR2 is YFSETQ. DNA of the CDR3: TGCGCCAGCAGCTTGGTACGCGGGGGGGCCTGGGCAGATACGCAGTATTTT. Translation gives CASSLVRGGAWADTQYF.

The CDR3 is CASMRTRASYEQYF. CDR3 coding DNA: TGTGCCAGCATGCGGACAAGGGCCTCCTACGAGCAGTACTTC. The chain uses TRBV7-2 and TRBJ2-7, with D tentatively TRBD1 (5 bases). V dropped 7 bases and J dropped 0 bases, with 13 bases sitting between them. This CDR3 has 14 amino acids. CDR1 SGHTA and CDR2 FQGNSA come from the germline V gene. Based on the CDR3 plus reference TRBV7-2 and TRBJ2-7, the full variable domain is GAGVSQSPSNKVTEKGKDVELRCDPISGHTALYWYRQSLGQGLEFLIYFQGNSAPDKSGLPSDRFSAERTGGSVSTLTIQRTQQEDSAVYLCASMRTRASYEQYFGPGTRLTVT.

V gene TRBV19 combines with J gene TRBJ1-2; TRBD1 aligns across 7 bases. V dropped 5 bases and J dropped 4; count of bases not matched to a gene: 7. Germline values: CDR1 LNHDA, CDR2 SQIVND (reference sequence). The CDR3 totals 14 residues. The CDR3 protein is CASSVQGRSYGYTF. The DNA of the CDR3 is TGTGCCAGTAGTGTACAGGGGAGAAGCTATGGCTACACCTTC.

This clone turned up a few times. The CDR3 bases are TGTGCCAGCAGCTTAGTGTCGGGGACTGAAGCTTTCTTT. Translation: CASSLVSGTEAFF. The chain has TRBV11-3 and TRBJ1-1, with no clear D. Germline V gene lookup returns CDR1 SGHNT and CDR2 YENEEA. The V end lost 1 base, the J end lost 5 bases, and 8 bases lay between the germline ends. This CDR3 contains 13 residues. Full variable domain (missing parts from reference TRBV11-3 and TRBJ1-1): EAGVVQSPRYKIIEKKQPVAFWCNPISGHNTLYWYLQNLGQGPELLIRYENEEAVDDSQLPKDRFSAERLKGVDSTLKIQPAELGDSAVYLCASSLVSGTEAFFGQGTRLTVV.

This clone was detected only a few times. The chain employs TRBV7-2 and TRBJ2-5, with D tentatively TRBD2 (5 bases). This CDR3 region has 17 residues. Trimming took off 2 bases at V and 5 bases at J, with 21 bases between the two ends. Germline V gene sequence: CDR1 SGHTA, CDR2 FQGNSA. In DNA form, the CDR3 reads TGTGCCAGCAGCTTAAATCTGGTGGGAGCACCCGGGGAGACCCAGTACTTC. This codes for CASSLNLVGAPGETQYF.

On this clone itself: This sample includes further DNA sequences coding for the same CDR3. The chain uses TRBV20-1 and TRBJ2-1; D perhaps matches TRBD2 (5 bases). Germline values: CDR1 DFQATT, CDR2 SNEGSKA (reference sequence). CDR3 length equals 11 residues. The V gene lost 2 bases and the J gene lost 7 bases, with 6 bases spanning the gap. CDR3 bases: TGCAGTGCTAGAAGGGAGAATGAGCAGTTCTTC. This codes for CSARRENEQFF.

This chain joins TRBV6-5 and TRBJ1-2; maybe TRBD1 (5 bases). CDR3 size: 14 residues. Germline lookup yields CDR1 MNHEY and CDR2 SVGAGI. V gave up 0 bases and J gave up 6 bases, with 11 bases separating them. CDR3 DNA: TGTGCCAGCAGTTACTCAACAGGACAAAATGGCTACACCTTC. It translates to CASSYSTGQNGYTF.

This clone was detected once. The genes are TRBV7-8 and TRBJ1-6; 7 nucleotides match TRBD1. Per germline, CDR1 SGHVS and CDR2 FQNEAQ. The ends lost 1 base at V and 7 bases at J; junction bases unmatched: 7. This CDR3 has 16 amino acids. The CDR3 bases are TGTGCCAGCAGCTTAGGCCTCGCCAGGGGGAATTCACCCCTCCACTTT. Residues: CASSLGLARGNSPLHF. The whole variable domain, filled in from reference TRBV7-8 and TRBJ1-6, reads GAGVSQSPRYKVAKRGQDVALRCDPISGHVSLFWYQQALGQGPEFLTYFQNEAQLDKSGLPSDRFFAERPEGSVSTLKIQRTQQEDSAVYLCASSLGLARGNSPLHFGNGTRLTVT.